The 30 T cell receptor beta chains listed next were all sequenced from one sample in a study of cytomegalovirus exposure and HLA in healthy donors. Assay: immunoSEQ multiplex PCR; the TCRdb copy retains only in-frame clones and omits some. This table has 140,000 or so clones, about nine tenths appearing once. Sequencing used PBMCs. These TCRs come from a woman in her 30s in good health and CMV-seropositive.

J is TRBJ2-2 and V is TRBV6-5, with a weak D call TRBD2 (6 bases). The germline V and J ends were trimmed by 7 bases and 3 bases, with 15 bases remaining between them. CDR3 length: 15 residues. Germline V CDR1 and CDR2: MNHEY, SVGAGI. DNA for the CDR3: TGTGCCAGCATTTTTCGGGCGGGGTACACCGGGGAGCTGTTTTTT. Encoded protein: CASIFRAGYTGELFF.

The CDR3 spells CASSSITGAISYEQYF. For the CDR3, the DNA is TGTGCCAGCAGCTCAATCACAGGGGCGATTTCCTACGAGCAGTACTTC. The chain joins TRBV7-9 to TRBJ2-7; TRBD1 matches 7 bases. Germline CDR1 reads SEHNR; CDR2 reads FQNEAQ (reference sequence). Unmatched junction bases numbered 10, after V lost 4 bases and J lost 1 base. CDR3 size: 16 residues.

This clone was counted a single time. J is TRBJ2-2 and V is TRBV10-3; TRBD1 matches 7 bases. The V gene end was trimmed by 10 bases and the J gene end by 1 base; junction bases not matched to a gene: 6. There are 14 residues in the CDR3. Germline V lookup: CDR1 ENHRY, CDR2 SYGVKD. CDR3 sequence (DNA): TGTGCCACCCGGGCAGGGGGGAACACCGGGGAGCTGTTTTTT. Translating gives CATRAGGNTGELFF.

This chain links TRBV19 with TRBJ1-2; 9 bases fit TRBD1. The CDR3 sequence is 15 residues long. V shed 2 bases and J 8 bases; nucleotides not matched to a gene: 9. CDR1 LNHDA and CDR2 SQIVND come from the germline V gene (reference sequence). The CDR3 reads CASSIWDRVVRGYTF. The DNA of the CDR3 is TGTGCCAGTAGTATATGGGACAGGGTTGTGCGAGGCTACACCTTC.

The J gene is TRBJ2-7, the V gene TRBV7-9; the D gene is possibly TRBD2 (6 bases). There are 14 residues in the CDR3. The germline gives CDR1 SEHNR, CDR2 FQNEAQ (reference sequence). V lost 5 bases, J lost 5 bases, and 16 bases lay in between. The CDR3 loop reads CASSPEGWVDEQYF. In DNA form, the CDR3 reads TGTGCCAGCAGCCCGGAGGGATGGGTGGACGAGCAGTACTTC.

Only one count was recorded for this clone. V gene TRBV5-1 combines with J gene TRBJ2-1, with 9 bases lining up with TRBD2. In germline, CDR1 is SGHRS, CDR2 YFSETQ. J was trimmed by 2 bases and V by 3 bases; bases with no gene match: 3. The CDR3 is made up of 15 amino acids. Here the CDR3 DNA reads TGCGCCAGCAGCTGGGGACTAGCTACCTACAATGAGCAGTTCTTC. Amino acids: CASSWGLATYNEQFF.

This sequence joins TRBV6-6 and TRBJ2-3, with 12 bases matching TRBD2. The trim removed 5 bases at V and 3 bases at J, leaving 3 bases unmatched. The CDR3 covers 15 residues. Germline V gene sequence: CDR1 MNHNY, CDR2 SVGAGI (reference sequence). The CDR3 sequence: CASSLAGGQTDTQYF. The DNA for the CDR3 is TGTGCCAGCAGTCTAGCGGGGGGGCAGACAGATACGCAGTATTTT.

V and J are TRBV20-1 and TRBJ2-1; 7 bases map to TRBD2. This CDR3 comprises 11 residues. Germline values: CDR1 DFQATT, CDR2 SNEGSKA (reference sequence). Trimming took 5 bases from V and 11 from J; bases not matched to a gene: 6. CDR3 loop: CSARVTSQQFF. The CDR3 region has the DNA TGCAGTGCTCGGGTGACTAGCCAGCAGTTCTTC.

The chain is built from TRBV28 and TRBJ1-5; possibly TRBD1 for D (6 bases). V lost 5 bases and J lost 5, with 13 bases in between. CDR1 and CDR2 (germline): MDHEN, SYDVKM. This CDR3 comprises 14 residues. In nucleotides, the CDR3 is TGTGCCAGCAGTGGCCGGCAGGGGTATCAGCCCCAGCATTTT. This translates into CASSGRQGYQPQHF. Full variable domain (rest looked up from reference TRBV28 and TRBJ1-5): DVKVTQSSRYLVKRTGEKVFLECVQDMDHENMFWYRQDPGLGLRLIYFSYDVKMKEKGDIPEGYSVSREKKERFSLILESASTNQTSMYLCASSGRQGYQPQHFGDGTRLSIL.

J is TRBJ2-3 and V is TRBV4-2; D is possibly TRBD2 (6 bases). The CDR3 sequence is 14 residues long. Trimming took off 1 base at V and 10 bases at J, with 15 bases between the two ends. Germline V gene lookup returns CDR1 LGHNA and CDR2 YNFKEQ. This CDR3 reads CASSQGANPGAQYF. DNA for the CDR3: TGTGCCAGCAGCCAAGGGGCGAACCCGGGGGCGCAGTATTTT.

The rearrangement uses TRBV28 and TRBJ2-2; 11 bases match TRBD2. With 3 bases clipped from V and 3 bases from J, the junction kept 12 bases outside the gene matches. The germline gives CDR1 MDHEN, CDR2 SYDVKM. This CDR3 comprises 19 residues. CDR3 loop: CASSFRELAGGPDTGELFF. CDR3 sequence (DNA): TGTGCCAGCAGTTTTCGCGAATTAGCGGGAGGGCCGGACACCGGGGAGCTGTTTTTT.

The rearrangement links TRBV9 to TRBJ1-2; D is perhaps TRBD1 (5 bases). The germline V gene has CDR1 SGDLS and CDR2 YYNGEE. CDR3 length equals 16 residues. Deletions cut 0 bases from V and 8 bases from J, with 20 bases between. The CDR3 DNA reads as TGTGCCAGCAGCGTAGGGGGGGACTTCGGACGCTGGGGCTACACCTTC. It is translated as CASSVGGDFGRWGYTF.

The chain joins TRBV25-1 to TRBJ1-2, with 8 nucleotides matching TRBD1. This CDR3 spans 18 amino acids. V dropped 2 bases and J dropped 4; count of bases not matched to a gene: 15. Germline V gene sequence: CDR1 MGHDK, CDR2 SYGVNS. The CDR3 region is CASSETGTGTGRLYGYTF. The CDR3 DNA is TGTGCCAGCAGTGAAACCGGCACCGGGACAGGCCGACTCTATGGCTACACCTTC.

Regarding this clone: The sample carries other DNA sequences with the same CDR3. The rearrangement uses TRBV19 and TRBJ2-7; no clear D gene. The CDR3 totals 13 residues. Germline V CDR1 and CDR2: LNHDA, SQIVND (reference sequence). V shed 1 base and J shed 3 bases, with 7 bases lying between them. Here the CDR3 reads CASSIGGSYEQYF. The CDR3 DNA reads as TGTGCCAGTAGTATAGGTGGCAGCTACGAGCAGTACTTC.

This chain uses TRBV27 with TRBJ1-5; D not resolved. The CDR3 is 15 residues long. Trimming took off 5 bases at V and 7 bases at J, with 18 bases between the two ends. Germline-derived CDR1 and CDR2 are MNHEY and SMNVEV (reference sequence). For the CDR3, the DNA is TGTGCCAGCAGTCCTCCGGAGGGTACGAGGCAGCCCCAGCATTTT. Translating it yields CASSPPEGTRQPQHF.

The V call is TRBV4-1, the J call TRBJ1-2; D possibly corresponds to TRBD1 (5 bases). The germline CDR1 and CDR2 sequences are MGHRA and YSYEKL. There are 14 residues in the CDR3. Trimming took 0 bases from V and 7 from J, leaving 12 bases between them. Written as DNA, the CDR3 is TGCGCCAGCAGCCAAGAGGGGACTTTGTCTGGCTACACCTTC. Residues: CASSQEGTLSGYTF.

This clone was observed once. The CDR3 DNA follows: TGTGCCAGCAGCTTAGTGAGGGAAGCCAACACTGAAGCTTTCTTT. Amino acids: CASSLVREANTEAFF. The V gene is TRBV7-8, the J gene TRBJ1-1; D ambiguous. The CDR3 contains 15 residues. Trimming pared 1 base from V and 2 bases from J, leaving 11 bases between. CDR1 and CDR2 from the germline V gene are SGHVS and FQNEAQ.

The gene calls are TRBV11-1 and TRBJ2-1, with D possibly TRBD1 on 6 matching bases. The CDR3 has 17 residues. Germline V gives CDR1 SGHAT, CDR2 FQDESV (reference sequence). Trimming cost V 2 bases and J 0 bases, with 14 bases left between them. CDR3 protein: CASSLTLGASSYNEQFF. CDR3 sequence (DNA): TGTGCCAGCAGCTTAACCTTGGGGGCGAGCTCCTACAATGAGCAGTTCTTC.

The CDR3 protein is CSVRGQTLRLTDTQYF. The CDR3, as DNA: TGCAGCGTGAGGGGACAGACCCTTCGGCTCACAGATACGCAGTATTTT. The chain couples TRBV29-1 to TRBJ2-3; 7 nucleotides align to TRBD1. Unmatched junction bases numbered 14, after V lost 6 bases and J lost 2 bases. The CDR3 covers 16 residues. CDR1 and CDR2 (germline): SQVTM, ANQGSEA.

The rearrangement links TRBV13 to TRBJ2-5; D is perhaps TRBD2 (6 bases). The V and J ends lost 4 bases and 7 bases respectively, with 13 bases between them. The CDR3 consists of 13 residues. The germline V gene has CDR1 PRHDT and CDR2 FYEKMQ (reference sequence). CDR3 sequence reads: CASSSGDGGTQYF. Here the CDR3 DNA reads TGTGCCAGCAGCTCCGGGGACGGGGGGACCCAGTACTTC.

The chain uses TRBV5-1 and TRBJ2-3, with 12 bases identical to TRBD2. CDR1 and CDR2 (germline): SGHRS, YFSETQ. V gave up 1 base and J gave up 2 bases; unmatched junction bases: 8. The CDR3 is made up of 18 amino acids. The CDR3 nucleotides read TGCGCCAGCAGCTTGAGTACTAGCGGGGGGCTTATCACAGATACGCAGTATTTT. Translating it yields CASSLSTSGGLITDTQYF. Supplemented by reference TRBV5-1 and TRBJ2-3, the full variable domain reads KAGVTQTPRYLIKTRGQQVTLSCSPISGHRSVSWYQQTPGQGLQFLFEYFSETQRNKGNFPGRFSGRQFSNSRSEMNVSTLELGDSALYLCASSLSTSGGLITDTQYFGPGTRLTVL.

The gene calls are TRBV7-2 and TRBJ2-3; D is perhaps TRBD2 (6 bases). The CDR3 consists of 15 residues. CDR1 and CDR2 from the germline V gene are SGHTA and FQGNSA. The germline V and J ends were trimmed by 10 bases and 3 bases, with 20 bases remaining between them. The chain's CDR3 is CATEPAGRRTDTQYF. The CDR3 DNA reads TGTGCCACCGAACCGGCGGGGAGAAGGACAGATACGCAGTATTTT. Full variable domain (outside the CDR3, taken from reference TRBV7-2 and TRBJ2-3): GAGVSQSPSNKVTEKGKDVELRCDPISGHTALYWYRQSLGQGLEFLIYFQGNSAPDKSGLPSDRFSAERTGGSVSTLTIQRTQQEDSAVYLCATEPAGRRTDTQYFGPGTRLTVL.

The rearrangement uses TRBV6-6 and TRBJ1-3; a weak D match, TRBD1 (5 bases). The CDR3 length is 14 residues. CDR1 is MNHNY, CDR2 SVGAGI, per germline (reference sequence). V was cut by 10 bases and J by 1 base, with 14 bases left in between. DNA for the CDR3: TGTGCCACTAAACCGACAGCGTCTGGAAACACCATATATTTT. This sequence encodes CATKPTASGNTIYF.

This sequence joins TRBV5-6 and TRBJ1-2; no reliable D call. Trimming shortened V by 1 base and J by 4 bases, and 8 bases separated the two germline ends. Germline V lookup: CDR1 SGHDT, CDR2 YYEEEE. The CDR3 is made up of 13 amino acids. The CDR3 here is CASSLRHSYGYTF. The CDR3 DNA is TGTGCCAGCAGCTTGAGACACAGCTATGGCTACACCTTC.

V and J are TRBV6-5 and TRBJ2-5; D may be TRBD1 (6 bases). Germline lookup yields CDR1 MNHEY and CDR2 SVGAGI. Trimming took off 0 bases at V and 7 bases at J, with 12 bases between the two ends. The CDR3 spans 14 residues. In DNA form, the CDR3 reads TGTGCCAGCAGTTACTCGAACAGGGTTGGGACCCAGTACTTC. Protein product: CASSYSNRVGTQYF.

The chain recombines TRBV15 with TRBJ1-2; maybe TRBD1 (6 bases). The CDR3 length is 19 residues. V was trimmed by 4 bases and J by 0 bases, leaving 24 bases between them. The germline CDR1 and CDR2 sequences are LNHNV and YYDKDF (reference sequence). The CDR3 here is CATSTHPGPRGAANYGYTF. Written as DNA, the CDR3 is TGTGCCACCAGCACCCACCCTGGGCCGCGGGGGGCGGCTAACTATGGCTACACCTTC.

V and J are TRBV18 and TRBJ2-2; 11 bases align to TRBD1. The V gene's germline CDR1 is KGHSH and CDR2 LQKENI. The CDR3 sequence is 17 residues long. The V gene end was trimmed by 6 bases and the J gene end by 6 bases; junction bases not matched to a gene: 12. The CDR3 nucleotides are TGTGCCAGCTCGCCCCGGTGGGACAGGGGGATCGCCGGGGAGCTGTTTTTT. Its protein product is CASSPRWDRGIAGELFF.

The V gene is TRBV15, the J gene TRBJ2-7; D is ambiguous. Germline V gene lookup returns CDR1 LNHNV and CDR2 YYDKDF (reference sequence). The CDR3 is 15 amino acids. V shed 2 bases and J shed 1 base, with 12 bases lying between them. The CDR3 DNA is TGTGCCACCAGCAGAAGCCGCGGTCTTTCCTACGAGCAGTACTTC. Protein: CATSRSRGLSYEQYF.

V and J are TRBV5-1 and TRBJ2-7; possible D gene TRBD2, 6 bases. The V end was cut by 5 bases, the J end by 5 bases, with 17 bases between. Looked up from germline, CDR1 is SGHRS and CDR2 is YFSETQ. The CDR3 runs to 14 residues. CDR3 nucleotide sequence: TGCGCCAGCAGTGGGCGGGGCGGACCCCACGAGCAGTACTTC. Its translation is CASSGRGGPHEQYF.

CDR3 loop: CASRPGPGNQPQHF. The CDR3 coding sequence is TGCGCCAGCAGACCTGGCCCCGGCAATCAGCCCCAGCATTTT. The chain links TRBV5-1 to TRBJ1-5, with D hard to call. In germline, CDR1 is SGHRS, CDR2 YFSETQ. CDR3 length: 14 amino acids. V was trimmed by 5 bases and J by 2 bases, leaving 11 bases between them.